This T cell receptor (beta chain) was recovered during a study of vaccination and CD4 T cells after COVID-19 (dated by TCRdb to between 2020 and 2023). Context from the whole study: Every convalescent patient had a positive nasal swab PCR test for SARS-CoV-2, with mild disease in under ten patients and severe disease in one. The convalescent cohort comprised six males and four females, including two Hispanic individuals, seven Caucasians, two Asians and one multiracial person. Each participant got two doses of either the Pfizer-BioNTech BNT162b2 vaccine (n=8) or the Moderna mRNA-1273 vaccine (n=2). Post-COVID blood samples from convalescent patients were collected a median of around 100 days after diagnosis, with a range of roughly 30 to 170 days. Post-vaccine blood samples were obtained a median of around 74 days after the second vaccine dose, with a range of about 12 to 241 days. The cultures were stimulated with overlapping spike peptide pools from SARS-CoV-2 and from the common cold coronaviruses HCoV-NL63, HCoV-OC43 and HCoV-229E. As controls, cultures received a CEFX viral epitope pool (the positive control), an HIV-1 Nef peptide pool (the negative control), or no peptide at all. In around nine COVID-19 convalescent patients and a handful of infection-naive healthy vaccine recipients, the spike-specific CD4+ TCR repertoire before mRNA vaccination was compared with the repertoire after mRNA vaccination.

The treatment or condition label here, explained by the study, means: approximately 9-day PBMC culture with coronavirus spike peptide pools or control peptides (ViraFEST assay). The ViraFEST assay was used in the study, in which antigen-specific T cells were expanded with peptide pools and expanded clonotypes were subsequently identified by TCR sequencing. Positive SARS-CoV-2 PCR tests in the convalescent patients dated from March to December 2020, before Alpha, Beta and Delta variants emerged in the United States. Each well held 2.2 million or so PBMCs cultured in IMDM containing about 5% human AB serum and approximately 9.8 IU/ml IL-2, with 9 to 10 ug/ml peptide pools added. On days 3 and 7, half of the culture medium was replaced with fresh IL-2-containing medium. After about nine days of culture, CD4+ T cells were isolated by negative selection with the EasySep CD4+ T cell isolation kit. Ficoll-Paque Plus gradient centrifugation was used to isolate PBMCs from whole blood, and the isolated PBMCs were then either used fresh or cryopreserved at -140C. Each culture condition was generally run in triplicate wells.

The library relied on PCR. At the Johns Hopkins FTIC core, DNA from the cultured CD4+ T cells underwent TCR sequencing with the Oncomine TCR Beta short-read assay. Genomic DNA was extracted from the cultured CD4+ T cells with the QIAamp micro DNA kit. The Oncomine TCR Beta libraries from cultured CD4+ T cells were pooled using unique dual indexes and then sequenced on an Illumina iSeq 100. The authors' pipeline ran thus. Non-productive sequences were removed, and CDR3s that did not start with C, did not end with F or W, or were shorter than 7 amino acids were discarded. Antigen-specific clonotypes were identified with the MANAFEST web application by comparing peptide-stimulated wells with reference and other culture wells. Positive clones required FDR below 0.05, an odds ratio above 5, and productive frequency above 0.1% in at least two of three replicate wells. A clonotype was classed as cross-reactive if the clonotype showed significant expansion both in SARS-CoV-2 spike wells and in at least one common cold coronavirus spike condition. Levenshtein distances (stringdist) and unrooted phylogenetic trees (ape) in R version 3.6.1 were used to assess CDR3 homology. TCRdb reprocessed the public reads (quality trimming at Q25 with fastp, clone calling with MiXCR) and kept in-frame beta chains. Rows with a matching CDR3 protein are joined into one entry that keeps the most common DNA and genes. The V and J calls reflect TCRdb's pipeline rather than the authors' work. A total of more than 20,000 distinct CDR3 sequences appear in this sample, approximately 32% of them only once. The leading ten clones occupy around 11% of the sample.

From its cysteine to its phenylalanine, the CDR3 spans 16 amino acids. This entry keeps only the CDR3 DNA: 48 bases, framed from base 1. From a lookup of the germline V gene (reference sequence), CDR1 and CDR2 are DFQATT and SNEGSKA. Clipping removes 1 base from V and 4 bases from J, with 7 as the unmatched junction base count. Remarks on this clonotype: Its specific antigen is unknown. No much larger clone exists at a distance of one base, and base qualities are not known.

Study-level results and caveats: Relatively few convalescent patients were included in the study, and early timepoints after natural infection were not analyzed. In convalescent patients, a median about 84% of post-vaccine SARS-CoV-2-reactive clones were detected only after vaccination, and vaccine-specific priming was suggested by this finding. Nearly all vaccine-specific clones in convalescent patients (304 of 307) were mono-reactive for SARS-CoV-2 spike rather than cross-reactive with common cold coronaviruses. The median number of SARS-CoV-2-reactive clonotypes rose from 20 to 25 after infection to roughly 38 after vaccination, but the change was not significant.

The sequence joins TRBV20-1 to TRBJ2-1; 10 bases in the junction line up with TRBD2. Input material: cultured CD4+ T cells from blood. The receptor was derived from a human donor with COVID-19. DNA sequence: TGCAGTGCTAGAGTGGCTAGCGGGGGTGCTTACAATGAGCAGTTCTTC. Its coded protein is CSARVASGGAYNEQFF.